Listed below are T cell receptor beta chains from one sample, sequenced in a study of shared clonotypes between healthy human individuals. Sequenced by immunoSEQ multiplex PCR; TCRdb stores in-frame clones only, minus some. The sample holds roughly 1.4 million clones, approximately 98.5% seen once. The source material was naive CD4+ T cells sorted from blood. The receptor source for this set is a man aged 25 to 40 in good health. CDR3s include the opening cysteine and the closing phenylalanine or tryptophan. A D gene is named only where the DNA matches it firmly. Rows give clone size only sometimes, using once, few, many, or a class for an expanded clone.

V	J	D	size	CDR3	DNA
TRBV14	TRBJ2-2	TRBD2	.	CASSQDGQLAGVPGELFF	TGTGCCAGCAGCCAAGACGGACAGCTAGCGGGAGTTCCCGGGGAGCTGTTTTTT
TRBV6-1	TRBJ1-1	.	.	CASSDSDWETEAFF	TGTGCCAGCAGTGATTCTGACTGGGAGACTGAAGCTTTCTTT
TRBV5-1	TRBJ2-2	.	.	CASSLEMGAGELFF	TGCGCCAGCAGCTTGGAGATGGGGGCCGGGGAGCTGTTTTTT
TRBV11-2	TRBJ2-7	.	.	CASEGVGSYEQYF	TGTGCCAGCGAAGGGGTAGGCTCCTACGAGCAGTACTTC
TRBV10-1	TRBJ2-2	.	once	CASSELPSPGELFF	TGCGCCAGCAGTGAGCTACCGTCACCCGGGGAGCTGTTTTTT
TRBV10-2	TRBJ2-7	TRBD2	once	CASRGAGTSGSGTSVYEQYF	TGCGCCAGCAGAGGAGCCGGGACTAGCGGGAGTGGTACATCCGTCTACGAGCAGTACTTC
TRBV28	TRBJ2-1	.	.	CASSLSAGIGYNEQFF	TGTGCCAGCAGTTTATCTGCCGGGATTGGTTACAATGAGCAGTTCTTC
TRBV18	TRBJ2-7	.	.	CASSPFGTDGSYEQYF	TGTGCCAGCTCACCGTTTGGAACAGATGGATCCTACGAGCAGTACTTC
TRBV29-1	TRBJ1-4	.	.	CSVARTNEKLFF	TGCAGCGTTGCCAGAACTAATGAAAAACTGTTTTTT
TRBV5-1	TRBJ1-4	.	.	CASSLVRGSDNEKLFF	TGCGCCAGCAGCTTGGTTAGGGGGTCGGATAATGAAAAACTGTTTTTT